These 7 T cell receptor beta chains originate from one sample sequenced in a study of cytomegalovirus exposure and HLA in healthy donors. Repertoires were generated with immunoSEQ multiplex PCR, while TCRdb's copy carries only in-frame clones and drops some. The sample consists of 150,000 to 200,000 clones, 85% of them appearing once. Sequencing used PBMCs. The origin of the receptors is a man aged 18 to 30 in good health and CMV-seropositive.

V and J are TRBV6-5 and TRBJ2-1; the match to TRBD2 covers 9 bases. This CDR3 is 15 amino acids long. Germline V gene lookup returns CDR1 MNHEY and CDR2 SVGAGI. J was trimmed by 4 bases and V by 3 bases; bases with no gene match: 4. CDR3 sequence (DNA): TGTGCCAGCAGTTATTCTAGCGGGGTATACAATGAGCAGTTCTTC. Protein sequence: CASSYSSGVYNEQFF.

The chain couples TRBV30 to TRBJ2-7, with TRBD1 identical over 8 bases. After removal of 2 bases from V and 0 bases from J, the junction contained 15 bases not matched to a gene. This CDR3 has 18 amino acids. Germline V gene data show CDR1 as GTSNPN and CDR2 as SVGIG (reference sequence). Here the CDR3 reads CAWSYGALRTGSSYEQYF. Here the CDR3 DNA reads TGTGCCTGGAGTTATGGGGCCCTCAGGACAGGGAGCTCCTACGAGCAGTACTTC.

J is TRBJ2-2 and V is TRBV7-6; D not resolved. Trimming took off 2 bases at V and 6 bases at J, with 7 bases between the two ends. This CDR3 spans 13 amino acids. Per germline, CDR1 SGHVS and CDR2 FNYEAQ. The CDR3 region has the DNA TGTGCCAGCAGCTTACCTAACTCCGGGGAGCTGTTTTTT. Translating it yields CASSLPNSGELFF.

V and J are TRBV28 and TRBJ1-3; 7 positions agree with TRBD1. The CDR3 is made up of 18 amino acids. Trimming removed 3 bases from V and 0 bases from J; junction bases left unmatched: 11. Germline CDR1 is MDHEN and CDR2 is SYDVKM. Here the CDR3 DNA reads TGTGCCAGCAGTTTGGGACAGAGCCTCTTCGCCTCTGGAAACACCATATATTTT. It codes for CASSLGQSLFASGNTIYF.

Only one count was recorded for this clone. The chain links TRBV7-9 to TRBJ1-1; 8 nucleotides agree with TRBD1. J lost 4 bases, V lost 2 bases, and 3 bases had no gene match. Germline V gene lookup returns CDR1 SEHNR and CDR2 FQNEAQ (reference sequence). This CDR3 spans 14 amino acids. CDR3 sequence reads: CASSLLTGGTEAFF. The CDR3 nucleotides read TGTGCCAGCAGCTTACTTACAGGGGGCACTGAAGCTTTCTTT.

This sequence joins TRBV5-8 and TRBJ2-5; 12 bases map to TRBD1. The CDR3 loop spans 15 amino acids. V lost 4 bases, J lost 4 bases, and 5 bases stayed unmatched. The V gene's germline CDR1 is SGHTS and CDR2 YDEGEE. The CDR3 DNA sequence: TGTGCCAGCAGCGATGGGACAGGGGGCGCAGAGACCCAGTACTTC. Its protein product is CASSDGTGGAETQYF.

This chain uses TRBV5-1 with TRBJ1-1; tentatively, D is TRBD1 (5 bases). CDR3 length: 17 amino acids. V was pared by 2 bases and J by 0 bases, with 17 bases between. Germline V gives CDR1 SGHRS, CDR2 YFSETQ. Here the CDR3 DNA reads TGCGCCAGCAGCTTCCCATCCGGGGAGGACATGAACACTGAAGCTTTCTTT. Its protein product is CASSFPSGEDMNTEAFF.